The 21 T cell receptor beta chains in this list originate from one sample, sequenced in a study of T cells in Graves' hyperthyroidism and ophthalmopathy. Regions amplified from RNA transcripts were the TCR beta CDR3 regions. First-round RT-PCR of the TCR CDR3 relied on the HTBI primer set. MiXCR, run by TCRdb on the multiplex PCR reads, gives a single entry per CDR3 protein. The sample holds over 400,000 distinct CDR3 sequences; approximately 14% are singletons and the top ten take 13%. Sequenced sample: blood. Every receptor here comes from a man between 18 and 29 years old with Graves' ophthalmopathy.

This clonotype came up many times. The chain joins TRBV30 to TRBJ2-7; D not resolved. Looked up from germline, CDR1 is GTSNPN and CDR2 is SVGIG (reference sequence). The CDR3 sequence is 11 residues long. Trimming stripped 5 bases from V and 2 bases from J, with 7 bases between. CDR3 residues: CAWQGTYEQYF. The DNA for the CDR3 is TGTGCCTGGCAAGGGACCTACGAGCAGTACTTC. The whole variable domain, filled in from reference TRBV30 and TRBJ2-7, reads SQTIHQWPATLVQPVGSPLSLECTVEGTSNPNLYWYRQAAGRGLQLLFYSVGIGQISSEVPQNLSASRPQDRQFILSSKKLLLSDSGFYLCAWQGTYEQYFGPGTRLTVT.

This clonotype was recorded many times. The gene calls are TRBV30 and TRBJ1-4, with D unresolved. Germline values: CDR1 GTSNPN, CDR2 SVGIG (reference sequence). The CDR3 has 12 amino acids. Trimming left V 3 bases short and J 6 bases short, with 8 bases between. CDR3 protein: CAWRFTHEKLFF. The CDR3 DNA follows: TGTGCCTGGAGATTCACACATGAAAAACTGTTTTTT.

The rearrangement joins TRBV3-1 to TRBJ2-3; possible D gene TRBD2, 7 bases. Trimming pared 0 bases from V and 2 bases from J, leaving 18 bases between. Germline CDR1 is LGHDT and CDR2 is YNNKEL (reference sequence). The CDR3 sequence is 18 residues long. CDR3 coding DNA: TGTGCCAGCAGCCAAGATCGGATAGGGGGGGTTTCCACAGATACGCAGTATTTT. As protein: CASSQDRIGGVSTDTQYF.

This clonotype was observed a handful of times. The chain recombines TRBV6-1 with TRBJ2-4; 8 positions agree with TRBD1. CDR3 length equals 15 residues. V gave up 3 bases and J gave up 8 bases; unmatched junction bases: 9. Germline CDR1 MNHNS, CDR2 SASEGT. CDR3 nucleotide sequence: TGTGCCAGCAGTGATTTATTGGACAGGGCGGACATTCAGTACTTC. This gives the protein CASSDLLDRADIQYF.

This clonotype was detected only a few times. CDR3 sequence (DNA): TGTGCCACCAGCAGAGCTGGACAGGGGAAAACTAATGAAAAACTGTTTTTT. Protein: CATSRAGQGKTNEKLFF. The rearrangement uses TRBV15 and TRBJ1-4, with TRBD1 matching 9 bases. This CDR3 comprises 17 residues. With 1 base clipped from V and 1 base from J, the junction kept 4 bases outside the gene matches. Germline lookup yields CDR1 LNHNV and CDR2 YYDKDF (reference sequence).

This sequence joins TRBV5-8 and TRBJ2-1; 7 bases agree with TRBD2. CDR1 is SGHTS and CDR2 is YDEGEE in the germline V gene. Losses at the gene ends were 1 base for V and 8 bases for J; bases not matched to a gene: 12. CDR3 size: 16 residues. In DNA form, the CDR3 reads TGTGCCAGCAGCTTGTCCGGCGGGAGAATTTCGGATGAGCAGTTCTTC. As protein: CASSLSGGRISDEQFF. Full variable domain (rest looked up from reference TRBV5-8 and TRBJ2-1): EAGVTQSPTHLIKTRGQQATLRCSPISGHTSVYWYQQALGLGLQFLLWYDEGEERNRGNFPPRFSGRQFPNYSSELNVNALELEDSALYLCASSLSGGRISDEQFFGPGTRLTVL.

Worth noting for this clonotype: Germline and junction disagree at one end, which may indicate a read error. V and J are TRBV2 and TRBJ1-4; D remains ambiguous. The germline CDR1 and CDR2 sequences are SNHLY and FYNNEI. The CDR3 loop spans 14 amino acids. CDR3 bases: TGTGCCTGCAGTGAGAGGGCAACTAATGAAAAACTGTTTTTT. It specifies CACSERATNEKLFF.

This chain joins TRBV12-3 or TRBV12-4 and TRBJ2-1; D gene ambiguous. CDR3 length: 11 residues. The V end lost 6 bases, the J end lost 9 bases, and 9 bases lay between the germline ends. The CDR3 sequence is CASSERFEQFF. In nucleotides, the CDR3 is TGTGCCAGCAGCGAAAGGTTTGAGCAGTTCTTC.

This clonotype was recorded a few times. The J gene is TRBJ2-1, the V gene TRBV15; no clear D. Germline V gene lookup returns CDR1 LNHNV and CDR2 YYDKDF (reference sequence). V shed 8 bases and J shed 3 bases, with 8 bases lying between them. This CDR3 is 12 amino acids long. CDR3 sequence reads: CATLNRYNEQFF. Written as DNA, the CDR3 is TGTGCCACCCTAAACCGCTACAATGAGCAGTTCTTC.

This clonotype has just a few counts. This chain connects TRBV5-1 to TRBJ2-5; 9 bases match TRBD2. Losses at the gene ends were 4 bases for V and 3 bases for J; bases not matched to a gene: 7. The germline V gene encodes CDR1 SGHRS and CDR2 YFSETQ. The CDR3 covers 15 residues. The CDR3 reads CASSNPLAGEETQYF. The DNA for the CDR3 is TGCGCCAGCAGCAACCCCTTAGCGGGGGAAGAGACCCAGTACTTC.

The chain joins TRBV4-1 to TRBJ2-5; D gene ambiguous. Trimming cost V 1 base and J 2 bases, with 11 bases left between them. This CDR3 region has 15 residues. Germline CDR1 and CDR2: MGHRA and YSYEKL. The CDR3 loop is CASSQAAELQETQYF. Here the CDR3 DNA reads TGCGCCAGCAGCCAAGCTGCGGAATTACAAGAGACCCAGTACTTC.

There are a few counts of this clonotype. This chain links TRBV15 with TRBJ2-2, with D uncertain. V lost 2 bases to trimming and J lost 3 bases, with 13 bases between them. Germline V CDR1 and CDR2: LNHNV, YYDKDF (reference sequence). The CDR3 loop spans 16 amino acids. The CDR3 nucleotides are TGTGCCACCAGCAGAAGACAAGACGGCTACACCGGGGAGCTGTTTTTT. Translation: CATSRRQDGYTGELFF.

V and J are TRBV30 and TRBJ1-4, with D uncertain. The V end was cut by 0 bases, the J end by 8 bases, with 7 bases between. Germline values: CDR1 GTSNPN, CDR2 SVGIG (reference sequence). The CDR3 is made up of 12 amino acids. DNA of the CDR3: TGTGCCTGGAGTGTACTGGGGGAAAAACTGTTTTTT. It translates to CAWSVLGEKLFF.

This clonotype occurred a few times. The gene calls are TRBV18 and TRBJ2-3, with D possibly matching TRBD2 (7 bases). The germline V gene has CDR1 KGHSH and CDR2 LQKENI. V was clipped by 2 bases and J by 2 bases, with 20 bases between them. CDR3 length: 18 residues. The CDR3 region has the DNA TGTGCCAGCTCACCATGGGTGTCGGGGGGCCTCTCCACAGATACGCAGTATTTT. Translated, it gives CASSPWVSGGLSTDTQYF.

The rearrangement links TRBV4-2 to TRBJ2-1; TRBD2 aligns across 10 bases. The CDR3 consists of 17 residues. Germline values: CDR1 LGHNA, CDR2 YNFKEQ. V dropped 4 bases and J dropped 7; count of bases not matched to a gene: 13. The CDR3 DNA is TGTGCCAGCAGCCGTCGAAACCTAGCGGGAGTGGGGAATGAGCAGTTCTTC. As protein: CASSRRNLAGVGNEQFF.

This clonotype was observed many times. The CDR3 nucleotides read TGCGCCAGCCAGCTTTCGGGTGATGAGCAGTTCTTC. Amino acids: CASQLSGDEQFF. The chain employs TRBV5-1 and TRBJ2-1, with unresolved D. The CDR3 is 12 amino acids. Germline V gene data show CDR1 as SGHRS and CDR2 as YFSETQ. Trimming took 7 bases from V and 8 from J, leaving 13 bases between them.

The chain recombines TRBV6-1 with TRBJ2-5, with 12 bases matching TRBD1. This CDR3 is built from 16 residues. V gave up 6 bases and J gave up 5 bases; unmatched junction bases: 10. Germline V gene sequence: CDR1 MNHNS, CDR2 SASEGT. The CDR3: CASRDGTGGKGETQYF. In DNA, the CDR3 is TGTGCCAGCAGAGACGGGACAGGGGGCAAGGGGGAGACCCAGTACTTC.

This clonotype was detected only a few times. The J gene is TRBJ2-7, the V gene TRBV6-2 or TRBV6-3; D is uncertain. V was trimmed by 0 bases and J by 3 bases, leaving 12 bases between them. Germline V lookup: CDR1 MNHEY, CDR2 SVGEGT. This CDR3 region has 15 residues. This CDR3 is CASSYSGRNYYEQYF. The CDR3 bases are TGTGCCAGCAGTTACTCTGGCAGGAATTACTACGAGCAGTACTTC.

At least ten counts were recorded for this clonotype. The rearrangement joins TRBV10-1 to TRBJ2-5, with 12 positions matching TRBD2. The CDR3 loop spans 15 amino acids. Trimming removed 3 bases from V and 2 bases from J; junction bases left unmatched: 1. Looked up from germline, CDR1 is WNHNN and CDR2 is SYGVQD (reference sequence). CDR3 loop: CASSDGLAGQETQYF. CDR3 sequence (DNA): TGCGCCAGCAGTGATGGACTAGCGGGGCAAGAGACCCAGTACTTC.

Many counts were recorded for this clonotype. This chain joins TRBV11-2 and TRBJ2-1; 8 bases align to TRBD1. V lost 6 bases and J lost 14; bases outside the gene matches: 12. Germline-derived CDR1 and CDR2 are SGHAT and FQNNGV. CDR3 size: 13 residues. The CDR3 is CASRLSDRALEFF. CDR3 nucleotides: TGTGCCAGCAGATTATCGGACAGGGCCTTAGAGTTCTTC.

The chain is built from TRBV18 and TRBJ1-2; possibly TRBD1 for D (6 bases). V lost 5 bases, J lost 1 base, and 17 bases lay in between. This CDR3 is 16 amino acids long. The germline CDR1 and CDR2 sequences are KGHSH and LQKENI. CDR3 residues: CASSGGTPSDNYGYTF. Here the CDR3 DNA reads TGTGCCAGCTCAGGAGGGACACCATCTGATAACTATGGCTACACCTTC.